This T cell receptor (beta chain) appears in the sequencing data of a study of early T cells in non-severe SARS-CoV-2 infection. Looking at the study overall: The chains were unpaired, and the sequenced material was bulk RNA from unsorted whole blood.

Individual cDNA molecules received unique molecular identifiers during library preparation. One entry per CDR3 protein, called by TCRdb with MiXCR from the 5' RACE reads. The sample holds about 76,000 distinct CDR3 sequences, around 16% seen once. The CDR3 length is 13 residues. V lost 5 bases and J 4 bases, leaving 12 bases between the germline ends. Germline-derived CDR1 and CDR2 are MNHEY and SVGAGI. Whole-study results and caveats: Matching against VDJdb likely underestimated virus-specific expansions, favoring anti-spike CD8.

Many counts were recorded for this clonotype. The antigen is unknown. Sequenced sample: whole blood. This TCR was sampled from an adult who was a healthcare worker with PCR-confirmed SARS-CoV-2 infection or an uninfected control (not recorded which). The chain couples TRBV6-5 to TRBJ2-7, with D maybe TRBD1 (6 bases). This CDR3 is CASSPPDSYEQYF. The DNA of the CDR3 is TGTGCCAGCAGTCCCCCGGACAGTTACGAGCAGTACTTC.